The T cell receptor beta chain described here comes from a study of cytomegalovirus exposure and HLA in healthy donors. About the study: As an earlier analysis found, about 179 million T cells yielded approximately 110 million unique TCR beta sequences. General study points: Being productive about 90% or about 30% of the time was typical of most TCR beta V segments in an earlier analysis. It was in a later analysis that TCR association rates were seen to vary by HLA locus, highest for DRB1 and lowest for HLA-C.

Regarding this clone: Its antigen remains unknown.

J lost 7 bases, V lost 6 bases, and 6 bases had no gene match. The CDR3 length is 14 residues. CDR1 is MDHEN and CDR2 is SYDVKM in the germline V gene. PCR was performed using 60 Vbeta and 13 Jbeta primers. Produced via immunoSEQ multiplex PCR; TCRdb's table is partial and in-frame only. The table records fewer than 200,000 clones, roughly 85% of them present only once. The genes are TRBV28 and TRBJ1-5; 10 bases are a match to TRBD1. The TCR originated in a young woman in good health and CMV-seronegative. What was sequenced was PBMCs. CDR3 nucleotides: TGTGCCAGCAGGGGAGGGACAGGGGCCCAGCCCCAGCATTTT. This encodes CASRGGTGAQPQHF.